This is a list of T cell receptor beta chains from one sample in a study of T-cell reconstitution after alpha-beta-depleted transplantation in children. TCRdb independently ran MiXCR on the PCR reads; one entry per CDR3 protein. Here the sample spans fewer than 700,000 distinct CDR3 sequences, 10% to 15% being singletons. Sequencing used PBMCs, mostly from graft donor cells, obtained 360 days after TCRalphabeta/CD19-depleted stem cell transplant. These receptors all stem from a male patient between 5 and 17 years old who had a stem cell transplant for acute myeloid leukemia, so the T cells may come from the graft donor. The CDR3 runs from the conserved cysteine through the conserved F or W. The D gene is left open where the match is weak. Clone size appears in some rows only: once, few, many, or a class for an expanded clone.

abundance	j_gene	v_gene	d_gene	CDR3aa	CDR3nt
.	TRBJ2-7	TRBV6-1	TRBD1	CASSLDRGNLYEQYF	TGTGCCAGCAGCCTCGACAGGGGCAATCTATACGAGCAGTACTTC
.	TRBJ2-1	TRBV12-5	.	CASGSGLSSYNEQFF	TGTGCTAGTGGCTCGGGGTTAAGCTCCTACAATGAGCAGTTCTTC
few	TRBJ2-7	TRBV20-1	TRBD2	CSARATGGNPYEQYF	TGCAGTGCTAGAGCTACGGGGGGGAACCCCTACGAGCAGTACTTC
many	TRBJ2-1	TRBV28	.	CASTGTPYNEQFF	TGTGCCAGCACGGGGACTCCTTACAATGAGCAGTTCTTC
.	TRBJ1-2	TRBV15	.	CATSRDQEGGRGYTF	TGTGCCACCAGCAGAGATCAAGAAGGGGGTAGAGGCTACACCTTC
.	TRBJ2-7	TRBV6-5	TRBD1	CASSYTPGQAYEQYF	TGTGCCAGCAGTTACACCCCGGGACAGGCCTACGAGCAGTACTTC
.	TRBJ2-7	TRBV20-1	TRBD1	CSALTDRTGLYEQYF	TGCAGTGCCCTAACCGATCGGACAGGACTCTACGAGCAGTACTTC
many	TRBJ2-2	TRBV7-7	.	CASSRGQNTGELFF	TGTGCTAGCAGCAGGGGACAGAACACCGGGGAGCTGTTTTTT
.	TRBJ2-7	TRBV4-3	.	CASSQVVGTGSTYEQYF	TGCGCCAGCAGCCAAGTGGTGGGCACCGGGAGCACCTACGAGCAGTACTTC
.	TRBJ1-5	TRBV2	TRBD1	CASTRGQGALNQPQHF	TGTGCCAGCACCAGGGGACAGGGGGCTTTAAATCAGCCCCAGCATTTT
.	TRBJ2-4	TRBV9	.	CASSVDGELSENIQYF	TGTGCCAGCAGCGTAGACGGGGAACTCTCAGAAAACATTCAGTACTTC
many	TRBJ2-2	TRBV7-3	.	CASSAGLTGELFF	TGTGCCAGCTCGGCGGGTCTCACCGGGGAGCTGTTTTTT
.	TRBJ2-1	TRBV20-1	TRBD2	CSARGPSGTYNEQFF	TGCAGTGCTAGAGGCCCTAGCGGGACCTACAATGAGCAGTTCTTC
few	TRBJ2-1	TRBV28	.	CASSFSGWATRTWKQFF	TGTGCCAGCAGTTTTTCTGGTTGGGCAACGAGGACATGGAAGCAGTTCTTC
.	TRBJ2-1	TRBV6-2/TRBV6-3	TRBD2	CASSPRGESDNEQFF	TGTGCCAGCAGTCCCCGGGGGGAATCGGACAATGAGCAGTTCTTC
.	TRBJ1-1	TRBV2	TRBD1	CASSDGGQVADTEAFF	TGTGCCAGCAGTGATGGGGGACAGGTGGCGGACACTGAAGCTTTCTTT
.	TRBJ2-7	TRBV29-1	TRBD1	CSVGTGFYEQYF	TGCAGCGTCGGGACAGGGTTCTACGAGCAGTACTTC
many	TRBJ2-7	TRBV9	TRBD2	CASSVAGGSTYEQYF	TGTGCCAGCAGCGTAGCGGGCGGGAGTACCTACGAGCAGTACTTC
few	TRBJ2-1	TRBV11-2	TRBD2	CASSLAGAGGSFEQFF	TGTGCCAGCAGCTTAGCCGGGGCGGGAGGGTCTTTTGAGCAGTTCTTC
many	TRBJ2-3	TRBV7-9	.	CASSLDLQRDTQYF	TGTGCCAGCAGCTTAGACCTCCAGCGAGATACGCAGTATTTT
many	TRBJ1-2	TRBV7-3	TRBD1	CASSPRDRAEGGYTF	TGTGCCAGCAGCCCGAGGGACAGGGCGGAGGGAGGCTACACCTTC
.	TRBJ2-7	TRBV6-5	TRBD2	CASSYPGLAGAEQYF	TGTGCCAGCAGTTACCCCGGACTAGCGGGAGCCGAGCAGTACTTC
few	TRBJ1-3	TRBV12-3/TRBV12-4	.	CASSFNSHSGNTIYF	TGTGCCAGCAGTTTCAACAGCCACTCTGGAAACACCATATATTTT
many	TRBJ2-7	TRBV28	.	CASRAREGRYEQYF	TGTGCCAGCAGGGCCAGAGAGGGGCGCTACGAGCAGTACTTC
many	TRBJ2-7	TRBV5-1	.	CASSLDGPRGAHEQYF	TGCGCCAGCAGCTTGGATGGGCCGAGGGGGGCCCACGAGCAGTACTTC
few	TRBJ2-2	TRBV7-3	TRBD2	CASSFLAGPRGTGELFF	TGTGCCAGCAGCTTCCTAGCGGGCCCCAGAGGCACCGGGGAGCTGTTTTTT
few	TRBJ2-3	TRBV20-1	.	CSAFPLNEGTDTQYF	TGCAGTGCTTTCCCGCTTAATGAGGGTACAGATACGCAGTATTTT
.	TRBJ2-7	TRBV7-3	TRBD2	CASSLNPSGSFYEQYF	TGTGCCAGCAGCTTAAACCCTAGCGGGTCTTTCTACGAGCAGTACTTC